This TCR beta chain was sequenced for a study of T-cell reconstitution after alpha-beta-depleted transplantation in children. Unique molecular identifiers were incorporated when the TCRbeta library was constructed. TCRdb re-derived calls from the PCR reads in MiXCR, one entry per CDR3 protein. The table shows around 300,000 distinct CDR3 sequences, with more than 20% occurring only once. Study-wide results and caveats: Alpha-beta T cells about two months after transplant reportedly derived from several hundred expanded graft clones. Some patients showed high day-60 TCRbeta diversity, which derived from surviving recipient T cells and thymic progenitors. Newly produced T cells mostly provided counts and TCRbeta diversity after one year, as hyperexpanded clones declined.

This clonotype was counted ten times or more. Its antigen remains unidentified. The CDR3 spans 11 residues. CDR1 SGHRS and CDR2 YFSETQ come from the germline V gene. V was pared by 4 bases and J by 5 bases, with 6 bases between. The sequence derives from a male patient aged 10-17 years who had a stem cell transplant for acute lymphoblastic leukemia, so the T cells may come from the graft donor. Sequencing was performed on PBMCs, mostly from graft donor cells, taken 180 days after TCRalphabeta/CD19-depleted stem cell transplant. This chain links TRBV5-1 with TRBJ1-2; maybe TRBD1 (5 bases). The CDR3 loop reads CASSPGYGYTF. As DNA, the CDR3 is TGCGCCAGCAGCCCAGGGTATGGCTACACCTTC.